The rows below give T cell receptor beta chains drawn from one sample of a study of vaccination and CD4 T cells after COVID-19. MiXCR, run by TCRdb on the PCR reads, gives a single entry per CDR3 protein. The table lists 10,000 to 15,000 distinct CDR3 sequences, about three fifths of them singletons. Which antigens these TCRs recognize remains unknown. What was sequenced was CD4+ T cells from blood, cultured in vitro. The receptor source for this set is a human donor who had recovered from COVID-19. Each CDR3 is given with its conserved first and last residue. The D gene is left open where the match is weak. Clone sizes are given selectively: once, few, many, or a class where the clone is expanded.

d_gene: TRBD1; j_gene: TRBJ1-5; v_gene: TRBV19; len: 16; abundance: NA; CDR3aa: CASSIGTGGINQPQHF; CDR3nt: TGTGCCAGTAGTATAGGAACAGGGGGAATCAATCAGCCCCAGCATTTT
d_gene: TRBD2; j_gene: TRBJ2-7; v_gene: TRBV12-3/TRBV12-4; len: 15; abundance: NA; CDR3aa: CASSLSLAESYEQYF; CDR3nt: TGTGCCAGCAGTTTGAGTCTAGCGGAATCCTACGAGCAGTACTTC
d_gene: NA; j_gene: TRBJ2-7; v_gene: TRBV20-1; len: 16; abundance: NA; CDR3aa: CSATLLRAQSSYEQYF; CDR3nt: TGCAGTGCTACACTTCTAAGGGCCCAGAGCTCCTACGAGCAGTACTTC
d_gene: NA; j_gene: TRBJ2-5; v_gene: TRBV7-3; len: 14; abundance: NA; CDR3aa: CASSRDIHQETQYF; CDR3nt: TGTGCCAGCAGCCGGGACATTCATCAAGAGACCCAGTACTTC
d_gene: NA; j_gene: TRBJ1-2; v_gene: TRBV10-3; len: 13; abundance: NA; CDR3aa: CAISDAANYGYTF; CDR3nt: TGTGCCATCAGTGACGCAGCTAACTATGGCTACACCTTC
d_gene: NA; j_gene: TRBJ2-5; v_gene: TRBV5-4; len: 15; abundance: NA; CDR3aa: CASSYDGTYQETQYF; CDR3nt: TGTGCCAGCAGCTATGACGGAACGTACCAAGAGACCCAGTACTTC
d_gene: TRBD2; j_gene: TRBJ2-5; v_gene: TRBV20-1; len: 18; abundance: NA; CDR3aa: CSVTQGSWLAGGSETQYF; CDR3nt: TGCAGTGTGACGCAGGGTTCCTGGCTAGCGGGAGGATCGGAGACCCAGTACTTC
d_gene: TRBD1; j_gene: TRBJ1-2; v_gene: TRBV27; len: 13; abundance: few; CDR3aa: CASSFTGGYGYTF; CDR3nt: TGTGCCAGCAGTTTTACAGGGGGATATGGCTACACCTTC
d_gene: TRBD1; j_gene: TRBJ1-6; v_gene: TRBV27; len: 12; abundance: NA; CDR3aa: CASGQGFSPLHF; CDR3nt: TGTGCCAGCGGACAGGGTTTTTCACCCCTCCACTTT
d_gene: TRBD1; j_gene: TRBJ1-6; v_gene: TRBV30; len: 17; abundance: NA; CDR3aa: CAWTGQGAAPYNSPLHF; CDR3nt: TGTGCCTGGACGGGACAGGGGGCTGCCCCCTATAATTCACCCCTCCACTTT
d_gene: NA; j_gene: TRBJ2-5; v_gene: TRBV5-6; len: 13; abundance: NA; CDR3aa: CASSFRGEETQYF; CDR3nt: TGTGCCAGCAGCTTTCGCGGGGAAGAGACCCAGTACTTC
d_gene: TRBD2; j_gene: TRBJ2-7; v_gene: TRBV12-3/TRBV12-4; len: 15; abundance: few; CDR3aa: CASSLGSGRLYEQYF; CDR3nt: TGTGCCAGCAGTTTAGGCAGCGGGAGACTATACGAGCAGTACTTC
d_gene: NA; j_gene: TRBJ2-4; v_gene: TRBV7-8; len: 14; abundance: NA; CDR3aa: CASSLNRAKNIQYF; CDR3nt: TGTGCCAGCAGCTTAAACAGGGCAAAAAACATTCAGTACTTC
d_gene: TRBD2; j_gene: TRBJ2-2; v_gene: TRBV7-3; len: 16; abundance: NA; CDR3aa: CASSLGPGREVGELFF; CDR3nt: TGTGCCAGCAGCTTAGGGCCAGGGAGGGAGGTCGGGGAGCTGTTTTTT
d_gene: TRBD2; j_gene: TRBJ2-3; v_gene: TRBV20-1; len: 15; abundance: NA; CDR3aa: CSAKRTGGGTDTQYF; CDR3nt: TGCAGTGCTAAGCGTACGGGAGGAGGGACAGATACGCAGTATTTT
d_gene: NA; j_gene: TRBJ2-7; v_gene: TRBV20-1; len: 16; abundance: NA; CDR3aa: CSARRPFLGLIYEQYF; CDR3nt: TGCAGTGCTAGACGACCTTTTCTAGGACTGATCTACGAGCAGTACTTC
d_gene: TRBD2; j_gene: TRBJ2-1; v_gene: TRBV28; len: 13; abundance: NA; CDR3aa: CAGTSGVNNEQFF; CDR3nt: TGTGCCGGAACTAGCGGGGTCAACAATGAGCAGTTCTTC
d_gene: NA; j_gene: TRBJ1-3; v_gene: TRBV28; len: 14; abundance: few; CDR3aa: CASIQGFSGNTIYF; CDR3nt: TGTGCCAGCATTCAGGGCTTCTCTGGAAACACCATATATTTT
d_gene: NA; j_gene: TRBJ2-1; v_gene: TRBV20-1; len: 11; abundance: NA; CDR3aa: CSARDRWGGAF; CDR3nt: TGCAGTGCTAGAGATCGGTGGGGTGGAGCCTTC
d_gene: NA; j_gene: TRBJ2-1; v_gene: TRBV20-1; len: 10; abundance: NA; CDR3aa: CSADYNEQFF; CDR3nt: TGCAGTGCTGACTACAATGAGCAGTTCTTC
d_gene: NA; j_gene: TRBJ1-5; v_gene: TRBV2; len: 14; abundance: NA; CDR3aa: CASSKEGAGQPQHF; CDR3nt: TGTGCCAGCAGTAAAGAAGGCGCGGGACAGCCCCAGCATTTT
d_gene: TRBD1; j_gene: TRBJ2-7; v_gene: TRBV20-1; len: 14; abundance: NA; CDR3aa: CSASETGSDYEQYF; CDR3nt: TGCAGTGCTAGCGAGACAGGGAGCGACTACGAGCAGTACTTC
d_gene: NA; j_gene: TRBJ2-1; v_gene: TRBV19; len: 16; abundance: few; CDR3aa: CASSITGAELYNEQFF; CDR3nt: TGTGCCAGTAGTATAACGGGGGCGGAACTCTACAATGAGCAGTTCTTC
d_gene: NA; j_gene: TRBJ2-6; v_gene: TRBV6-1; len: 16; abundance: NA; CDR3aa: CASMWGFSSGANVLTF; CDR3nt: TGTGCCAGCATGTGGGGATTCAGCTCTGGGGCCAACGTCCTGACTTTC
d_gene: NA; j_gene: TRBJ2-7; v_gene: TRBV6-5; len: 16; abundance: NA; CDR3aa: CASSSLPGTPWWEQYF; CDR3nt: TGTGCCAGCAGTTCCCTCCCCGGGACACCCTGGTGGGAGCAGTACTTC
d_gene: TRBD1; j_gene: TRBJ1-5; v_gene: TRBV24-1; len: 15; abundance: NA; CDR3aa: CATSAGQGVGQPQHF; CDR3nt: TGTGCCACCTCGGCGGGACAGGGAGTCGGTCAGCCCCAGCATTTT
d_gene: NA; j_gene: TRBJ2-1; v_gene: TRBV5-4; len: 17; abundance: NA; CDR3aa: CASSSPVPGPGDNEQFF; CDR3nt: TGTGCCAGCAGCTCCCCCGTCCCCGGCCCTGGGGACAATGAGCAGTTCTTC
d_gene: TRBD2; j_gene: TRBJ2-5; v_gene: TRBV20-1; len: 15; abundance: once; CDR3aa: CSASWIAGGTETQYF; CDR3nt: TGCAGTGCTAGTTGGATAGCGGGAGGCACAGAGACCCAGTACTTC
d_gene: NA; j_gene: TRBJ2-1; v_gene: TRBV5-1; len: 13; abundance: NA; CDR3aa: CASSRLEETEQFF; CDR3nt: TGCGCCAGCAGCCGACTAGAAGAGACCGAGCAGTTCTTC
d_gene: NA; j_gene: TRBJ2-2; v_gene: TRBV19; len: 16; abundance: NA; CDR3aa: CASSIGGPGDTGELFF; CDR3nt: TGTGCCAGTAGTATAGGAGGGCCCGGGGACACCGGGGAGCTGTTTTTT
d_gene: NA; j_gene: TRBJ2-2; v_gene: TRBV7-8; len: 18; abundance: few; CDR3aa: CASSPKGWERTNTGELFF; CDR3nt: TGTGCCAGCAGCCCCAAAGGGTGGGAAAGGACGAACACCGGGGAGCTGTTTTTT
d_gene: NA; j_gene: TRBJ1-5; v_gene: TRBV28; len: 15; abundance: NA; CDR3aa: CASHRDSGTNQPQHF; CDR3nt: TGTGCCAGCCACCGGGACTCCGGCACCAATCAGCCCCAGCATTTT
d_gene: TRBD2; j_gene: TRBJ2-7; v_gene: TRBV20-1; len: 13; abundance: NA; CDR3aa: CSAIGLAGVEQYF; CDR3nt: TGCAGTGCTATCGGACTAGCGGGAGTCGAGCAGTACTTC
d_gene: NA; j_gene: TRBJ2-3; v_gene: TRBV20-1; len: 14; abundance: NA; CDR3aa: CSASRLTSTDTQYF; CDR3nt: TGCAGTGCTAGCCGACTTACCAGCACAGATACGCAGTATTTT
d_gene: NA; j_gene: TRBJ1-2; v_gene: TRBV2; len: 13; abundance: few; CDR3aa: CASSDQEAYGYTF; CDR3nt: TGTGCCAGCAGTGACCAGGAGGCCTATGGCTACACCTTC
d_gene: TRBD1; j_gene: TRBJ1-2; v_gene: TRBV20-1; len: 15; abundance: NA; CDR3aa: CSARRPGQRRTSSTF; CDR3nt: TGCAGTGCTCGTCGCCCGGGACAGCGACGAACTTCTTCCACCTTC
d_gene: NA; j_gene: TRBJ1-3; v_gene: TRBV7-9; len: 13; abundance: NA; CDR3aa: CASSLVSGNTIYF; CDR3nt: TGTGCCAGCAGCTTAGTCTCTGGAAACACCATATATTTT
d_gene: NA; j_gene: TRBJ2-1; v_gene: TRBV10-3; len: 14; abundance: NA; CDR3aa: CAISPSAQTGEQFF; CDR3nt: TGTGCCATCAGCCCAAGTGCCCAGACCGGTGAGCAGTTCTTC
d_gene: TRBD1; j_gene: TRBJ2-7; v_gene: TRBV19; len: 15; abundance: NA; CDR3aa: CASSPVGQITYEQYF; CDR3nt: TGTGCCAGTAGCCCTGTGGGACAGATAACCTACGAGCAGTACTTC
d_gene: TRBD2; j_gene: TRBJ2-7; v_gene: TRBV20-1; len: 17; abundance: NA; CDR3aa: CSANPQGLAGVTYEQYF; CDR3nt: TGCAGTGCTAACCCCCAAGGACTAGCGGGAGTGACCTACGAGCAGTACTTC
d_gene: TRBD1; j_gene: TRBJ2-3; v_gene: TRBV5-4; len: 14; abundance: NA; CDR3aa: CASSVGQRTDTQYF; CDR3nt: TGTGCCAGCAGCGTGGGACAGCGCACAGATACGCAGTATTTT
d_gene: NA; j_gene: TRBJ1-1; v_gene: TRBV20-1; len: 13; abundance: NA; CDR3aa: CSAYRARNTEAFF; CDR3nt: TGCAGTGCTTATCGGGCTCGGAACACTGAAGCTTTCTTT
d_gene: NA; j_gene: TRBJ2-7; v_gene: TRBV6-1; len: 12; abundance: NA; CDR3aa: CACGTSSYEQYF; CDR3nt: TGTGCCTGTGGAACTAGCTCCTACGAGCAGTACTTC
d_gene: TRBD2; j_gene: TRBJ2-5; v_gene: TRBV20-1; len: 12; abundance: NA; CDR3aa: CSARLARETQYF; CDR3nt: TGCAGTGCAAGACTAGCAAGAGAGACCCAGTACTTC
d_gene: NA; j_gene: TRBJ2-1; v_gene: TRBV20-1; len: 15; abundance: once; CDR3aa: CSASGTYGSYNEQFF; CDR3nt: TGCAGTGCTTCCGGGACCTACGGCTCCTACAATGAGCAGTTCTTC
d_gene: NA; j_gene: TRBJ1-5; v_gene: TRBV15; len: 16; abundance: few; CDR3aa: CATSRDSMGVNQPQHF; CDR3nt: TGTGCCACCAGCAGAGATTCAATGGGGGTCAATCAGCCCCAGCATTTT